This T cell receptor beta chain was found in a study of blood T cells in healthy people across ages. Notes on the study in general: It was not possible, with unsorted PBMCs, to conclusively compare naive and antigen-experienced cells.

Using a J-beta primer mix together with a sample-barcoded 5' primer, a second PCR was run for roughly 6 to 12 cycles. Via MiXCR, TCRdb re-called the 5' RACE reads, giving one row per CDR3 protein. The sample has 1.4 million or so distinct CDR3 sequences, roughly two fifths seen once. In the case of this clonotype: Antigen unknown.

The CDR3 has 13 residues. Germline loops: CDR1 MNHEY, CDR2 SVGEGT. Trimming took off 0 bases at V and 11 bases at J, with 12 bases between the two ends. Total RNA extraction produced at least 5 micrograms (per sample) for the study. The TCR originated in a woman between 18 and 30 years old in good health. Sequenced sample: blood. The chain couples TRBV6-2 or TRBV6-3 to TRBJ2-3; tentative D call: TRBD2 (5 bases). This chain's CDR3 is CASSYSRRAWQYF. In DNA form, the CDR3 reads TGTGCCAGCAGTTACTCCCGGCGGGCCTGGCAGTATTTT.